This entry concerns a single T cell receptor (beta chain). What it binds is unknown. Amplified TCR beta CDR3 regions derived from RNA transcripts. HTBI primers were used for first-round RT-PCR of the TCR CDR3. One entry per CDR3 protein, called by TCRdb with MiXCR from the multiplex PCR reads. The data hold 450,000 to 500,000 distinct CDR3 sequences, with roughly 22% observed a single time. This specimen belongs to a study of T cells in Graves' hyperthyroidism and ophthalmopathy. As for the study in general: Blood was drawn when the patient was first diagnosed and still untreated. General study points: Ophthalmopathy cases were set apart from stable hyperthyroidism by a 13 V-J model. In validation, the model predicted ophthalmopathy. These predictions came a median roughly seven months before onset.

The sequencing sample was made of blood. The sequence was obtained from a woman aged 70 to 79 with Graves' ophthalmopathy.

CDR3 sequence: CSARSGPMNTEAFF. The CDR3 region has the DNA TGCAGTGCTAGATCGGGACCTATGAACACTGAAGCTTTCTTT. The rearrangement uses TRBV20-1 and TRBJ1-1; possibly TRBD1 for D (5 bases). Germline V gives CDR1 DFQATT, CDR2 SNEGSKA (reference sequence). Deletions cut 2 bases from V and 0 bases from J, with 10 bases between. The CDR3 extends over 14 amino acids.